This section outlines one T cell receptor (beta chain) sequence together with its context. Its antigen is unknown. The sample originates from a study of blood T cells in healthy people across ages. Primed by a sample-barcoded 5' primer and a J-beta primer mix, a second PCR proceeded for 7 to 11 cycles. Via MiXCR, TCRdb re-called the 5' RACE reads, giving one row per CDR3 protein. The data contain approximately 800,000 distinct CDR3 sequences, roughly 50% of them singletons. The study, taken as a whole, reports: Diversity estimated from one million T cells was considered an underestimate. Comparison with aged donors showed that long-lived donors had more naive CD4+ cells and higher diversity.

The CDR3 has 15 amino acids. Deletions cut 5 bases from V and 10 bases from J, with 20 bases between. Germline V lookup: CDR1 SGHTA, CDR2 FQGNSA. Drawing of peripheral blood yielded roughly 9.3 milliliters from each donor. This receptor was taken from a man older than 75 in good health. This chain connects TRBV7-2 to TRBJ1-4, with D possibly matching TRBD1 (5 bases). The sequenced sample was blood. This CDR3 reads CASSAGGVGPRKLFF. In nucleotides, the CDR3 is TGTGCCAGCAGCGCTGGGGGGGTGGGCCCTCGAAAACTGTTTTTT.